Below are 12 T cell receptor beta chains sequenced from a single sample in a study of tumor-infiltrating lymphocytes in primary liver carcinoma (dated 2017 in TCRdb). Sequencing used an Illumina HiSeq 2500. Starting from 500 to 650 ng total RNA, TCRbeta-specific cDNA was produced by reverse transcription with a constant-region primer and ProtoScript II reverse transcriptase. The TCRbeta libraries were prepared through three rounds of nested multiplex PCR following a slightly modified ARM-PCR procedure. The first two PCR rounds used multiplex TRBV1-TRBV30 forward primers with a Cbeta reverse primer, each for about 11 cycles. In-frame beta chains were kept once TCRdb had trimmed the public reads at Q25 with fastp and called clones with MiXCR. Rows merge per CDR3 protein into single entries with the most common DNA and genes. The sample table holds some 55,000 distinct CDR3 sequences, of which about three quarters were seen once. The ten largest clonotypes hold around 23% of the sample.

Total RNA and DNA were co-extracted without cell sorting from 20-30 mg of bulk tissue using the AllPrep DNA/RNA mini kit. The sample taken for sequencing was liver tumor tissue from sampling region 2. The cell subset or site tag for this specimen amounts to: tumor region T2, inferior pole. The source is a man aged 40-49 years with primary liver carcinoma and hepatitis B virus infection.

Comment on this clonotype: Relative to the germline gene, one junction end is altered; a read error may explain this. The chain combines TRBV29-1 with TRBJ2-3; 12 bases fit TRBD1. CDR1 is SQVTM and CDR2 is ANQGSEA in the germline V gene. The CDR3 consists of 14 residues. The CDR3 DNA reads as TGCAGCGGAGGGGACAGGGGGCTCACTGATACGGAGTATTTT. This codes for CSGGDRGLTDTEYF.

As to this clonotype: The conserved final phenylalanine or tryptophan is absent from the CDR3, which likely points to a read error. The V and J genes are TRBV5-4 and TRBJ2-1, with D possibly being TRBD2 (5 bases). The CDR3 length is 16 residues. Trimming cost V 0 bases and J 4 bases, with 14 bases left between them. Germline assignment: CDR1 SGHNT and CDR2 YYREEE (reference sequence). CDR3 amino acids: CASSLDSGSLYNEQFI. The CDR3 nucleotides read TGTGCCAGCAGCTTGGATAGTGGGAGTTTATACAATGAGCAGTTCATT.

A word on this clonotype: The junction shows a germline mismatch at one end, possibly a read error. The CDR3: CASRDGSQETQHF. CDR3 nucleotide sequence: TGTGCCTCACGCGACGGCAGCCAAGAGACCCAGCACTTC. This chain joins TRBV12-3 or TRBV12-4 and TRBJ2-5; D is unclear. The CDR3 covers 13 residues.

Concerning this clonotype itself: The junction and the germline gene differ at one end; a read error may be behind it. This chain links TRBV29-1 with TRBJ2-1; possibly TRBD2 for D (5 bases). Germline V gene sequence: CDR1 SQVTM, CDR2 ANQGSEA. The CDR3 has 10 residues. As DNA, the CDR3 is TGCAGCTTTCTAACCGGGGAGCTGTTCTTC. It encodes CSFLTGELFF.

A note on this clonotype: The CDR3 does not end in the conserved phenylalanine or tryptophan, so this is likely a read error. The genes are TRBV6-1 and TRBJ2-7; TRBD2 matches at 9 bases. V shed 3 bases, J shed 3 bases, and the junction held 6 bases outside the gene matches. Germline assignment: CDR1 MNHNS and CDR2 SASEGT. This CDR3 has 15 amino acids. The CDR3 bases are TGTGCCAGCAGTGAGGAGGGAGCGGGAGGCTACGAGCAGTACTAC. Its protein product is CASSEEGAGGYEQYY.

In the case of this clonotype: A much bigger clone sits one base away, suggesting this may be a read error. The chain carries TRBV7-9 and TRBJ1-1; TRBD1 matches 11 bases. CDR3 length: 16 amino acids. Germline CDR1 reads SEHNR; CDR2 reads FQNEAQ (reference sequence). The CDR3 sequence: CANSAPDRGPQTEAFF. CDR3 DNA: TGTGCCAACAGCGCCCCGGACAGGGGGCCACAGACTGAAGCTTTCTTT.

This clonotype appeared a single time. One end of the junction varies from germline; a read error may be responsible. The genes are TRBV29-1 and TRBJ1-1; the D gene is possibly TRBD1 (6 bases). The CDR3 sequence is 13 residues long. The germline V gene encodes CDR1 SQVTM and CDR2 ANQGSEA. DNA of the CDR3: TGCAGCGTGACACAGGGTGGGGACACTGTAGCTTTCTTT. The encoded protein is CSVTQGGDTVAFF.

V is TRBV10-2 and J is TRBJ2-7; either TRBD1 or TRBD2 may supply D (5 bases each). CDR1 is WSHSY and CDR2 is SAAADI in the germline V gene. The CDR3 runs to 14 residues. The CDR3 loop is CVISGEGPPYEQYF. CDR3 DNA sequence: TGCGTCATCTCCGGAGAGGGACCCCCCTACGAGCAGTACTTC.

With respect to this clonotype: The junction and the germline gene differ at one end; a read error may be behind it. CDR3 nucleotides: TGTGCCACCAGCTTAGAAGGGGGGACTGAAGCCTTCTTT. Its translation is CATSLEGGTEAFF. V gene TRBV11-3 combines with J gene TRBJ1-1; possible D gene TRBD1, 6 bases. The CDR3 has 13 amino acids. CDR1 and CDR2 from the germline V gene are SGHNT and YENEEA.

V is TRBV4-2 and J is TRBJ1-2; D is undetermined. V was shortened by 0 bases and J by 3 bases, with 14 bases between the two germline ends. The CDR3 contains 16 residues. Germline V CDR1 and CDR2: LGHNA, YNFKEQ. The CDR3 reads CASSQDKVALDYGYTF. CDR3 bases: TGTGCCAGCAGCCAAGATAAGGTAGCCCTTGACTATGGCTACACCTTC.

About this clonotype: This likely comes from a read error, as the CDR3 has no conserved phenylalanine or tryptophan at its end. The rearrangement joins TRBV6-1 to TRBJ2-3; D is ambiguous. The tail of the sequence fits TRBJ1-5 better, so the J call may be wrong. Per germline, CDR1 MNHNS and CDR2 SASEGT. The CDR3 extends over 18 amino acids. The CDR3 DNA reads as TGTGCCAGCAGCGAACCAGCTAGCGGGCCGTATAGCACAGATACGCAGCATCTT. Translating it yields CASSEPASGPYSTDTQHL.

A note on this clonotype: A junction boundary mismatches the germline segment, possibly from a read error. The gene calls are TRBV29-1 and TRBJ2-5, with a tentative D call TRBD1 (5 bases). Germline-derived CDR1 and CDR2 are SQVTM and ANQGSEA. CDR3 length: 13 residues. The CDR3: CRVGGGAAETQYF. CDR3 nucleotides: TGCAGAGTTGGTGGTGGGGCCGCTGAGACCCAGTACTTC. The whole variable domain, filled in from reference TRBV29-1 and TRBJ2-5, reads SAVISQKPSRDICQRGTSLTIQCQVDSQVTMMFWYRQQPGQSLTLIATANQGSEATYESGFVIDKFPISRPNLTFSTLTVSNMSPEDSSIYLCRVGGGAAETQYFGPGTRLLVL.